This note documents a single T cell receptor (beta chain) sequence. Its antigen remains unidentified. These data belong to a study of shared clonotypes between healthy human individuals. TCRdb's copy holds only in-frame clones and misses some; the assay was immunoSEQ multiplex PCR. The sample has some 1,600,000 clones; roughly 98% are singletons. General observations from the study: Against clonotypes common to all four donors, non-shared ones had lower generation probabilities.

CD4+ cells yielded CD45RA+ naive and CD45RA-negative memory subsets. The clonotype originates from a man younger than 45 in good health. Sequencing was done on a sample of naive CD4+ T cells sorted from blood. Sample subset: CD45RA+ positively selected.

In DNA, the CDR3 is TGTGCCAGCAGCACGACTGCGCAGTACTTC. Translation: CASSTTAQYF. This chain connects TRBV11-2 to TRBJ2-7; D gene unclear. V dropped 5 bases and J dropped 9 bases, with 8 bases sitting between them. Germline V CDR1 and CDR2: SGHAT, FQNNGV. This CDR3 region has 10 residues. Using reference TRBV11-2 and TRBJ2-7 for the parts outside the CDR3, the full variable domain is EAGVAQSPRYKIIEKRQSVAFWCNPISGHATLYWYQQILGQGPKLLIQFQNNGVVDDSQLPKDRFSAERLKGVDSTLKIQPAKLEDSAVYLCASSTTAQYFGPGTRLTVT.